Listed here are 10 T cell receptor beta chains from one sample, sequenced in a study of Ad26.COV2.S vaccination and SARS-CoV-2 variants. Indicated treatment: some 20 received Ad26.COV2.S at low or high dose, single or two shots; several received placebo; per-sample allocation not given. Collection of samples fell on day 63 after the first vaccine or placebo injection. TCRdb keeps only in-frame clones here, not all; method: immunoSEQ multiplex PCR. Found here are around 380,000 clones, roughly nine tenths of them singletons; the top ten hold 3.5%. Sample: peripheral blood, taken in a trial of Ad26.COV2.S vaccine versus placebo. Receptor source: a person aged 18-65 years who received the Ad26.COV2.S COVID-19 vaccine or a placebo.

CDR3: CASSPRAGTKYNEQFF. CDR3 sequence (DNA): TGTGCCAGCAGCCCGCGGGCAGGGACGAAGTACAATGAGCAGTTCTTC. The V and J genes are TRBV11-3 and TRBJ2-1, with D perhaps given as TRBD1 or TRBD2 (5 bases each). Germline V gene data show CDR1 as SGHNT and CDR2 as YENEEA. V gave up 5 bases and J gave up 4 bases, with 18 bases separating them. The CDR3 consists of 16 residues.

The rearrangement links TRBV5-5 to TRBJ1-1; D is unresolved. The CDR3 extends over 14 amino acids. Germline V CDR1 and CDR2: SGHKS, YYEKEE (reference sequence). Trimming shortened V by 1 base and J by 2 bases, and 9 bases separated the two germline ends. CDR3 sequence: CASSLFAENTEAFF. DNA for the CDR3: TGTGCCAGCAGCTTGTTCGCAGAAAACACTGAAGCTTTCTTT.

Here the CDR3 reads CAISESGTSGDEQYF. The CDR3 DNA follows: TGTGCCATCAGTGAGTCGGGGACTAGCGGGGACGAGCAGTACTTC. The chain employs TRBV10-3 and TRBJ2-7; 13 nucleotides agree with TRBD2. Germline CDR1 ENHRY, CDR2 SYGVKD. The junction had 1 base not matched to a gene; V was cut back by 0 bases and J by 5 bases. The CDR3 runs to 15 residues.

This clone was seen just once. The chain employs TRBV27 and TRBJ1-6; unclear D gene. CDR1 is MNHEY and CDR2 is SMNVEV in the germline V gene (reference sequence). This CDR3 comprises 15 residues. The V and J ends lost 0 bases and 5 bases respectively, with 8 bases between them. In DNA form, the CDR3 reads TGTGCCAGCAGTTTATCGATAAGGAATAATTCACCCCTCCACTTT. Residues: CASSLSIRNNSPLHF.

The rearrangement joins TRBV2 to TRBJ2-5, with 7 bases matching TRBD2. The CDR3 contains 13 residues. J gave up 3 bases and V 4 bases, and 2 bases lay outside the gene matches. The germline V gene encodes CDR1 SNHLY and CDR2 FYNNEI. CDR3 in amino acids: CASSVSGEETQYF. The CDR3 nucleotides read TGTGCCAGCAGTGTCAGCGGGGAAGAGACCCAGTACTTC.

The gene calls are TRBV10-1 and TRBJ2-7, with D possibly TRBD2 on 5 matching bases. V gave up 4 bases and J gave up 4 bases, with 5 bases separating them. The CDR3 consists of 11 residues. Germline CDR1 and CDR2: WNHNN and SYGVQD (reference sequence). In DNA form, the CDR3 reads TGCGCCAGCAGTGCGGGGTACGAGCAGTACTTC. It is translated as CASSAGYEQYF.

The rearrangement links TRBV7-8 to TRBJ1-2, with 8 bases lining up with TRBD1. The germline gives CDR1 SGHVS, CDR2 FQNEAQ. V dropped 0 bases and J dropped 0; count of bases not matched to a gene: 6. This CDR3 has 17 amino acids. CDR3 region: CASSLARTGFSNYGYTF. The CDR3 DNA sequence: TGTGCCAGCAGCTTAGCGCGGACAGGGTTCTCTAACTATGGCTACACCTTC.

This clone showed up just a few times. The chain has TRBV2 and TRBJ1-6; a possible D gene is TRBD1 (6 bases). Looked up from germline, CDR1 is SNHLY and CDR2 is FYNNEI. The ends were cut back, 11 bases at V and 7 bases at J, with 9 bases in the middle. The CDR3 runs to 11 residues. This CDR3 is CASQGNSPLHF. The CDR3, as DNA: TGTGCCTCACAGGGAAATTCACCCCTCCACTTT.

The CDR3 protein is CASSLGQGQETQYF. The CDR3 coding sequence is TGTGCCAGCAGCTTAGGGCAGGGACAAGAGACCCAGTACTTC. The chain couples TRBV7-9 to TRBJ2-5; a weak D match, TRBD1 (5 bases). There are 14 residues in the CDR3. The germline V and J ends were trimmed by 1 base and 2 bases, with 8 bases remaining between them. CDR1 and CDR2 (germline): SEHNR, FQNEAQ (reference sequence). Variable domain in full (rest from reference TRBV7-9 and TRBJ2-5): DTGVSQNPRHKITKRGQNVTFRCDPISEHNRLYWYRQTLGQGPEFLTYFQNEAQLEKSRLLSDRFSAERPKGSFSTLEIQRTEQGDSAMYLCASSLGQGQETQYFGPGTRLLVL.

The rearrangement joins TRBV13 to TRBJ1-1; 9 nucleotides agree with TRBD1. CDR1 and CDR2 from the germline V gene are PRHDT and FYEKMQ (reference sequence). CDR3 length: 15 amino acids. V was pared by 3 bases and J by 5 bases, with 7 bases of the junction left unmatched. The CDR3 DNA reads TGTGCCAGCAGCTTTCATACAGACAGGGGGACTGAAGCTTTCTTT. It specifies CASSFHTDRGTEAFF.